This T cell receptor beta chain was documented in a study of shared clonotypes between healthy human individuals. The naive CD8 population came from CD45RO-negative cells selected for CCR7, without terminally differentiated effector memory CD45RA+ cells. The table came from immunoSEQ multiplex PCR; TCRdb's copy has only in-frame clones and leaves some out. The data contain about 2 million clones, just under 95% of them singletons. The V gene's germline CDR1 is MNHEY and CDR2 SVGAGI. This CDR3 comprises 14 residues. Trimming stripped 6 bases from V and 4 bases from J, with 15 bases between. Sequencing was done on a sample of naive CD8+ T cells sorted from blood. The sequence derives from a man aged 18-30 years in good health. This chain uses TRBV6-5 with TRBJ1-1; no reliable D call. CDR3 DNA: TGTGCCAGCAGCCTAAACGCGAGGTCCACTGAAGCTTTCTTT. This codes for CASSLNARSTEAFF.